One sample yielded the 21 T cell receptor beta chains listed below, sequenced in a study of post-analysis software for immune sequencing data. Researchers reported that TCR beta cDNA libraries carried unique molecular identifiers. From the PCR reads, TCRdb called clonotypes with MiXCR, one entry per CDR3 protein. The table lists a few hundred thousand distinct CDR3 sequences, approximately 31% of them singletons, with around 6.1% in the top ten. Study-wide findings and caveats: In patients, roughly 5 TRBV segments were more frequent than in controls, with TRBV5-6, TRBV5-1 and TRBV20-1 among them.

These receptors lack a known antigen. What was sequenced was blood. Receptor source: a girl aged 2-17 years with multiple sclerosis.

This clonotype was counted ten times or more. The chain is built from TRBV29-1 and TRBJ2-7; unclear D gene. The CDR3 runs 14 residues. The V end lost 4 bases, the J end lost 2 bases, and 15 bases lay between the germline ends. Germline V gene lookup returns CDR1 SQVTM and CDR2 ANQGSEA. This CDR3 is CSVAITQATYEQYF. Written as DNA, the CDR3 is TGCAGCGTTGCGATCACCCAGGCTACCTACGAGCAGTACTTC.

Concerning this clonotype itself: At one boundary the junction diverges from the germline segment, which might be a read error. This chain's CDR3 is CVSSFGGDSGYTF. Here the CDR3 DNA reads TGTGTCAGCAGCTTTGGGGGGGATAGTGGCTACACCTTC. The chain couples TRBV5-6 to TRBJ1-2; D might be TRBD1 (5 bases). CDR3 length: 13 residues. Germline V CDR1 and CDR2: SGHDT, YYEEEE. The full variable domain, completed using reference TRBV5-6 and TRBJ1-2, is DAGVTQSPTHLIKTRGQQVTLRCSPKSGHDTVSWYQQALGQGPQFIFQYYEEEERQRGNFPDRFSGHQFPNYSSELNVNALLLGDSALYLCVSSFGGDSGYTFGSGTRLTVV.

A few counts support this clonotype. The chain employs TRBV20-1 and TRBJ2-3, with D perhaps assigned TRBD1 or TRBD2 (5 bases each). In germline, CDR1 is DFQATT, CDR2 SNEGSKA (reference sequence). Trimming took off 6 bases at V and 5 bases at J, with 21 bases between the two ends. This CDR3 is built from 15 residues. In DNA, the CDR3 is TGCAGTGCAGATGGGGCGCTAGCCTTTAAAGATACGCAGTATTTT. Amino acid sequence: CSADGALAFKDTQYF.

This clonotype was seen more than once but under ten times. This chain joins TRBV27 and TRBJ2-1; D perhaps matches TRBD2 (6 bases). CDR1 and CDR2 (germline): MNHEY, SMNVEV (reference sequence). The CDR3 sequence is 13 residues long. The ends were cut back, 1 base at V and 8 bases at J, with 9 bases in the middle. CDR3 bases: TGTGCCAGCAGTTTATGGGGAGGCGATGAGCAGTTCTTC. Its protein product is CASSLWGGDEQFF.

The rearrangement joins TRBV9 to TRBJ1-1; D unclear. V was clipped by 6 bases and J by 2 bases, with 14 bases between them. The germline V gene encodes CDR1 SGDLS and CDR2 YYNGEE. The CDR3 sequence is 14 residues long. CDR3 sequence: CASKRAGSNTEAFF. In DNA form, the CDR3 reads TGTGCCAGCAAAAGGGCGGGCAGTAACACTGAAGCTTTCTTT.

This chain joins TRBV15 and TRBJ1-5, with 7 bases matching TRBD1. Trimming took 5 bases from V and 0 from J; bases not matched to a gene: 7. The CDR3 is 16 residues long. Germline-derived CDR1 and CDR2 are LNHNV and YYDKDF (reference sequence). The CDR3 region is CATSGQGGYSNQPQHF. The CDR3 nucleotides read TGTGCCACCAGCGGGCAGGGGGGATATAGCAATCAGCCCCAGCATTTT. The variable domain in full, with the rest retrieved from reference TRBV15 and TRBJ1-5, is DAMVIQNPRYQVTQFGKPVTLSCSQTLNHNVMYWYQQKSSQAPKLLFHYYDKDFNNEADTPDNFQSRRPNTSFCFLDIRSPGLGDTAMYLCATSGQGGYSNQPQHFGDGTRLSIL.

The sample holds a few counts of this clonotype. This chain uses TRBV10-3 with TRBJ2-1; 10 nucleotides match TRBD2. V lost 5 bases to trimming and J lost 4 bases; unmatched junction nucleotides: 5. The CDR3 has 15 amino acids. From germline, CDR1 is ENHRY and CDR2 SYGVKD. DNA of the CDR3: TGTGCCATCAGTCCTAGCGGGGGAACTTACAATGAGCAGTTCTTC. Translating it yields CAISPSGGTYNEQFF.

The chain is built from TRBV5-1 and TRBJ1-2, with TRBD1 as a possible D gene (5 bases). With 1 base removed from V and 6 bases from J, the gap between germline ends came to 13 bases. Germline V gene sequence: CDR1 SGHRS, CDR2 YFSETQ. There are 14 residues in the CDR3. The CDR3 protein is CASSLSQVPDGYTF. Here the CDR3 DNA reads TGCGCCAGCAGCTTGTCACAGGTCCCGGATGGCTACACCTTC.

The chain combines TRBV20-1 with TRBJ1-2, with a weak D call TRBD1 (6 bases). The CDR3 extends over 12 amino acids. Germline V gene sequence: CDR1 DFQATT, CDR2 SNEGSKA (reference sequence). V was clipped by 6 bases and J by 1 base, with 9 bases between them. CDR3 sequence: CSASGVNYGYTF. For the CDR3, the DNA is TGCAGTGCCTCAGGGGTTAACTATGGCTACACCTTC.

The chain combines TRBV13 with TRBJ2-3, with 11 bases identical to TRBD2. This CDR3 spans 16 amino acids. Losses at the gene ends were 4 bases for V and 2 bases for J; bases not matched to a gene: 5. The V gene's germline CDR1 is PRHDT and CDR2 FYEKMQ (reference sequence). The chain's CDR3 is CASSSRLAGYTDTQYF. CDR3 sequence (DNA): TGTGCCAGCAGCTCCCGACTAGCGGGGTACACAGATACGCAGTATTTT.

This clonotype has more than one count but fewer than ten. The chain recombines TRBV2 with TRBJ2-5; 12 positions match TRBD2. The CDR3 spans 14 residues. Germline trimming cut 7 bases from V and 2 bases from J; bases unmatched to any gene: 2. The germline CDR1 and CDR2 sequences are SNHLY and FYNNEI. This CDR3 reads CASTGLAGQETQYF. The CDR3 DNA follows: TGTGCCAGCACGGGACTAGCGGGTCAAGAGACCCAGTACTTC.

This clonotype was counted a few times. The chain carries TRBV6-1 and TRBJ2-5, with 8 bases that match TRBD1. This CDR3 contains 17 residues. J gave up 5 bases and V 1 base, and 12 bases lay outside the gene matches. The germline gives CDR1 MNHNS, CDR2 SASEGT. CDR3 region: CASSEEFGQGFKETQYF. In DNA form, the CDR3 reads TGTGCCAGCAGTGAAGAGTTTGGACAGGGATTTAAGGAGACCCAGTACTTC.

The DNA of the CDR3 is TGTGCCAGCAGTCCAAACCTGCTAGGGGCCGTCACAGATACGCAGTATTTT. Its translation: CASSPNLLGAVTDTQYF. The rearrangement joins TRBV28 to TRBJ2-3, with a possible D match to TRBD1 (5 bases). The germline CDR1 and CDR2 sequences are MDHEN and SYDVKM. CDR3 length equals 17 residues. The V end lost 5 bases, the J end lost 2 bases, and 20 bases lay between the germline ends.

This CDR3 reads CSVEPPGQGVIDEQFF. In DNA form, the CDR3 reads TGCAGCGTTGAACCCCCGGGACAGGGGGTGATTGATGAGCAGTTCTTC. The genes are TRBV29-1 and TRBJ2-1; 11 bases agree with TRBD1. The V and J ends lost 2 bases and 8 bases, in that order; junction bases with no gene match: 11. Germline V gives CDR1 SQVTM, CDR2 ANQGSEA. The CDR3 is 16 residues long.

The rearrangement joins TRBV5-1 to TRBJ1-5, with TRBD1 matching over 7 bases. Germline V gene sequence: CDR1 SGHRS, CDR2 YFSETQ. The V and J ends lost 0 bases and 7 bases, in that order; junction bases with no gene match: 4. The CDR3 has 14 amino acids. CDR3 bases: TGCGCCAGCAGCTTGGCTGGGGACAGCCAGCCCCAGCATTTT. It specifies CASSLAGDSQPQHF.

This chain uses TRBV12-3 or TRBV12-4 with TRBJ2-3, with 8 bases matching TRBD2. The CDR3 consists of 14 residues. V trimming: 3 bases; J trimming: 6 bases; junction bases outside the gene matches: 5. CDR3 region: CASSFTGGSDTQYF. CDR3 sequence (DNA): TGTGCCAGCAGTTTTACGGGAGGGAGTGATACGCAGTATTTT.

This chain joins TRBV6-1 and TRBJ1-1; weak D call: TRBD1 (6 bases). Deletions cut 6 bases from V and 7 bases from J, with 18 bases between. The CDR3 contains 14 residues. Germline V gene lookup returns CDR1 MNHNS and CDR2 SASEGT. The CDR3 region has the DNA TGTGCCAGCAGCCCAATCGCGGGAGGGGGTGAAGCTTTCTTT. As protein: CASSPIAGGGEAFF.

This clonotype was counted a few times. The gene calls are TRBV7-9 and TRBJ1-2; no clear D. Germline V gives CDR1 SEHNR, CDR2 FQNEAQ (reference sequence). Trimming pared 5 bases from V and 4 bases from J, leaving 11 bases between. CDR3 length equals 13 residues. The CDR3 sequence is CASSLSDLYGYTF. DNA of the CDR3: TGTGCCAGCAGCCTCAGCGATCTCTATGGCTACACCTTC.

The chain employs TRBV6-1 and TRBJ2-5; 12 bases agree with TRBD1. The V and J ends lost 5 bases and 4 bases, in that order; junction bases with no gene match: 8. From germline, CDR1 is MNHNS and CDR2 SASEGT. The CDR3 spans 16 residues. CDR3 region: CASSLLRDRGPETQYF. DNA of the CDR3: TGTGCCAGCAGTCTCCTCCGGGACAGGGGGCCAGAGACCCAGTACTTC.

In its sample, this clonotype was seen a few times. This chain uses TRBV29-1 with TRBJ2-5, with D possibly matching TRBD2 (6 bases). Trimming removed 8 bases from V and 8 bases from J, with 27 bases in between. Germline assignment: CDR1 SQVTM and CDR2 ANQGSEA. The CDR3 sequence is 15 residues long. The CDR3 DNA sequence: TGCAGCTTTTCCTTGGGGGGTTTAGTCGGAAGTACCCAGTACTTC. As protein: CSFSLGGLVGSTQYF.

This clonotype came up many times. The V gene is TRBV7-8, the J gene TRBJ2-1, with a possible D match to TRBD1 (5 bases). Looked up from germline, CDR1 is SGHVS and CDR2 is FQNEAQ. The CDR3 is made up of 15 amino acids. V dropped 0 bases and J dropped 3 bases, with 9 bases sitting between them. The CDR3 DNA sequence: TGTGCCAGCAGCTTAGCGGAAGGGGACTACAATGAGCAGTTCTTC. Translating it yields CASSLAEGDYNEQFF.